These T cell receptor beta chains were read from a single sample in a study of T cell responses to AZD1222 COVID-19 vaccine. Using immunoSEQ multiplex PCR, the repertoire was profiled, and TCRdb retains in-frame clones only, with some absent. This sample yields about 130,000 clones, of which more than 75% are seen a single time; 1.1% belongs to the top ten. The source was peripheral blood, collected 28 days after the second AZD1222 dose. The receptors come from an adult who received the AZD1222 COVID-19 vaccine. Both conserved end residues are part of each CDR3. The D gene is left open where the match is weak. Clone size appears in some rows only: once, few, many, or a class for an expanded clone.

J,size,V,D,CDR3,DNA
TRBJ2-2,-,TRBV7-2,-,CASSLGPGNTGELFF,TGTGCCAGCAGCTTAGGACCGGGGAACACCGGGGAGCTGTTTTTT
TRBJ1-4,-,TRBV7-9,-,CASSLGGMEKLFF,TGTGCCAGCAGCTTAGGGGGGATGGAAAAACTGTTTTTT
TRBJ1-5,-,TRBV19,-,CASSFSGGNQPQHF,TGTGCCAGTAGTTTCTCAGGGGGCAATCAGCCCCAGCATTTT
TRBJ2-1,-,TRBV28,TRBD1,CASSLLTGEVNEQFF,TGTGCCAGCAGTTTATTGACAGGGGAGGTCAATGAGCAGTTCTTC
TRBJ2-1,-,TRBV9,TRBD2,CASSRGTSRYNEQFF,TGTGCCAGCAGCCGCGGGACTAGTCGGTACAATGAGCAGTTCTTC
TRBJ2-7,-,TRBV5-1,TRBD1,CASSPGTAYEQYF,TGCGCCAGCAGCCCCGGGACAGCCTACGAGCAGTACTTC
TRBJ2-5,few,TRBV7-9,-,CATRAVNEETQYF,TGTGCCACGAGGGCGGTAAACGAGGAGACCCAGTACTTC
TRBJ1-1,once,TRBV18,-,CASSPDLGEAFF,TGTGCCAGCTCACCGGATTTAGGTGAAGCTTTCTTT
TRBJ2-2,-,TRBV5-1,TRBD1,CASRTTTGGPGELFF,TGCGCCAGCAGGACCACGACAGGGGGCCCCGGGGAGCTGTTTTTT
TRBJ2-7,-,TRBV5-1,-,CASSLTGNYEQYF,TGCGCCAGCAGCTTGACAGGGAACTACGAGCAGTACTTC
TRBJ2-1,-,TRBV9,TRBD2,CASSASGRAGNEQFF,TGTGCCAGCAGCGCCAGCGGGAGGGCCGGGAATGAGCAGTTCTTC
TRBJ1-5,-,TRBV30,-,CAWNAGSQPQHF,TGTGCCTGGAACGCAGGGAGCCAGCCCCAGCATTTT
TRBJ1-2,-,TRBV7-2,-,CASSLGPYYGYTF,TGTGCCAGCAGCTTAGGTCCTTACTATGGCTACACCTTC
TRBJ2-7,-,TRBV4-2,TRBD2,CASSPGLASEQYF,TGTGCCAGCAGCCCGGGACTAGCTTCCGAGCAGTACTTC
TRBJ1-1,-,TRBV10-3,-,CAIRGSGVNTEAFF,TGTGCCATCAGGGGGTCAGGGGTGAACACTGAAGCTTTCTTT
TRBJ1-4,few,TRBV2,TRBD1,CASRTGTAWEKLFF,TGTGCCAGCAGGACAGGGACGGCCTGGGAAAAACTGTTTTTT
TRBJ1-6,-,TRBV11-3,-,CASSLDPEDSPLHF,TGTGCCAGCAGCTTAGATCCGGAGGATTCACCCCTCCACTTT
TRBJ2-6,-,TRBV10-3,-,CAISESIPFSGANVLTF,TGTGCCATCAGTGAGTCGATACCGTTCTCTGGGGCCAACGTCCTGACTTTC
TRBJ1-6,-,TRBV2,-,CASLNWEGNSPLHF,TGTGCCAGTCTAAACTGGGAGGGGAATTCACCCCTCCACTTT
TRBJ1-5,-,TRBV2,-,CASSEQTGGNQPQHF,TGTGCCAGCAGTGAACAAACTGGAGGCAATCAGCCCCAGCATTTT
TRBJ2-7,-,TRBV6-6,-,CASSYSYGVEQYF,TGTGCCAGCAGTTACTCATACGGGGTCGAGCAGTACTTC
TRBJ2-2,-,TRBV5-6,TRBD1,CASSLFDRGRSTGELFF,TGTGCCAGCAGCTTGTTCGACAGGGGGCGCAGCACCGGGGAGCTGTTTTTT
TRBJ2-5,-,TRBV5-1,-,CASSPNQETQYF,TGCGCCAGCAGCCCCAACCAAGAGACCCAGTACTTC
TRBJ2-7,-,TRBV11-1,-,CASSFAGDRAYF,TGTGCCAGCAGCTTCGCCGGGGACCGCGCCTACTTC
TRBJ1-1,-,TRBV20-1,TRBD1,CSASVAGGFNTEAFF,TGCAGTGCTAGTGTGGCAGGGGGGTTTAACACTGAAGCTTTCTTT
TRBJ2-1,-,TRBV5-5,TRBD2,CASTWGLAGAVEQFF,TGTGCCAGCACCTGGGGGCTAGCGGGAGCGGTTGAGCAGTTCTTC
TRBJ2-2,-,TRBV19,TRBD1,CASSIAGTGFTGELFF,TGTGCCAGTAGTATAGCTGGGACAGGGTTCACCGGGGAGCTGTTTTTT
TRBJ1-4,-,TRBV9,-,CASSEWAGLNEKLFF,TGTGCCAGCAGCGAGTGGGCCGGACTTAATGAAAAACTGTTTTTT
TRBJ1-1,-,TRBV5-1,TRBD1,CASSLGDSDTEAFF,TGCGCCAGCAGCTTGGGGGACAGCGACACTGAAGCTTTCTTT
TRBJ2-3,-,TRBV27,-,CASTPIPGEVRTDTQYF,TGTGCCAGCACCCCTATTCCAGGGGAGGTCCGCACAGATACGCAGTATTTT
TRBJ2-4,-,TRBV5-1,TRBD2,CASSLASGSGGKNIQYF,TGCGCCAGCAGCTTGGCCTCGGGTAGCGGGGGCAAAAACATTCAGTACTTC
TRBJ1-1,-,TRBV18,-,CASSRQVGRNTEAFF,TGTGCCAGCTCACGACAAGTAGGGAGGAACACTGAAGCTTTCTTT
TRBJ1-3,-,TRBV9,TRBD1,CASSVVDRAEATIYF,TGTGCCAGCAGCGTAGTGGACAGGGCTGAGGCCACCATATATTTT
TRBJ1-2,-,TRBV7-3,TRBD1,CASSGLLLERTGVTYGYTF,TGTGCCAGCAGCGGACTGCTACTCGAAAGGACAGGGGTAACCTATGGCTACACCTTC
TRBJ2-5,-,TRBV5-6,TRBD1,CASSPDRIETQYF,TGTGCCAGCAGCCCGGACAGGATAGAGACCCAGTACTTC
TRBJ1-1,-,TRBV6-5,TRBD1,CASKGTGAGSTEAFF,TGTGCCAGCAAAGGGACAGGGGCGGGTTCCACTGAAGCTTTCTTT
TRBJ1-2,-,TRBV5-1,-,CASSLAQGVGYTF,TGCGCCAGCAGCTTGGCGCAGGGAGTTGGCTACACCTTC
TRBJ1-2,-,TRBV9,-,CASSRANYGYTF,TGTGCCAGCTCACGGGCTAACTATGGCTACACCTTC
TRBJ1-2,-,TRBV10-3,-,CATRAGGNYGYTF,TGTGCCACTCGGGCGGGGGGGAACTATGGCTACACCTTC
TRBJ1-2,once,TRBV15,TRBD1,CATSREEGGSYGYTF,TGTGCCACCAGCAGAGAGGAAGGGGGCTCCTATGGCTACACCTTC
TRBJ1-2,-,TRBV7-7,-,CASSDALRGKDGYTF,TGTGCCAGCAGCGACGCGTTGCGGGGTAAGGATGGCTACACCTTC
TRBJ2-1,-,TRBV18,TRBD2,CASLTEELAGGVHEQFF,TGTGCCAGCCTAACCGAGGAGCTAGCGGGAGGAGTCCATGAGCAGTTCTTC
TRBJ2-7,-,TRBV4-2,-,CASSQVVGSYEQYF,TGTGCCAGCAGCCAAGTCGTCGGGTCCTACGAGCAGTACTTC
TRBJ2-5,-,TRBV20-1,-,CSARRRETQYF,TGCAGTGCCCGCCGTAGGGAGACCCAGTACTTC
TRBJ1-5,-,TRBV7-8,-,CASSLDGAGQPQHF,TGTGCCAGCAGCTTAGACGGCGCGGGGCAGCCCCAGCATTTT
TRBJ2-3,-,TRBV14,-,CASSQGSGRTDTQYF,TGTGCCAGCAGCCAAGGGAGCGGCCGCACAGATACGCAGTATTTT
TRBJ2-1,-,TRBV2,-,CASTQEESSYNEQFF,TGTGCCAGCACACAAGAAGAGAGCTCCTACAATGAGCAGTTCTTC
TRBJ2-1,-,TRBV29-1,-,CSVESTGQGEQFF,TGCAGCGTTGAGAGTACGGGTCAGGGTGAGCAGTTCTTC
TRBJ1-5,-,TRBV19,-,CASSRTGREPQHF,TGTGCCAGTAGTAGAACAGGGCGGGAGCCCCAGCATTTT
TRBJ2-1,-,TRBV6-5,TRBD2,CASSLSSGVYNEQFF,TGTGCCAGCAGTCTTTCTAGCGGGGTCTACAATGAGCAGTTCTTC
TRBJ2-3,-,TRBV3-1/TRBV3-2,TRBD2,CASSRAGTTPRTQYF,TGTGCCAGCAGTCGAGCCGGGACTACCCCCCGGACGCAGTATTTT
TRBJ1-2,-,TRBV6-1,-,CASSEARGPNGGYGYTF,TGTGCCAGCAGTGAAGCTCGGGGACCGAACGGGGGCTATGGCTACACCTTC
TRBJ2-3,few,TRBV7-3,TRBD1,CASSKGGQGFTDTQYF,TGTGCCAGCAGCAAGGGGGGACAGGGGTTCACAGATACGCAGTATTTT
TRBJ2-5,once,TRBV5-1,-,CASSYNGQQETQYF,TGCGCCAGCAGTTACAATGGACAGCAAGAGACCCAGTACTTC
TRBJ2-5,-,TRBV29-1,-,CSSRGSQETQYF,TGCAGCTCTCGGGGCAGCCAAGAGACCCAGTACTTC